This is a list of T cell receptor beta chains from one sample in a study of CD8 T cells in Susac syndrome. TCRdb fed the immunoSEQ multiplex PCR reads into MiXCR, producing one record per CDR3 protein. The table includes fewer than 200,000 distinct CDR3 sequences, around 96% detected once. The sequenced sample was CD4+ T cells from PBMCs. The source is a human donor in good health. The CDR3 runs from the conserved cysteine through the conserved F or W.

TRBV20-1	TRBJ1-1	CSALRGPEAFF
TRBV12-3/TRBV12-4	TRBJ2-1	CASSRLSGRAGNEQFF
TRBV20-1	TRBJ2-5	CSPSGDRETQYF
TRBV12-3/TRBV12-4	TRBJ1-1	CASNSASLNTEAFF
TRBV7-3	TRBJ2-1	CASSLSYGLAGDNEQFF
TRBV25-1	TRBJ2-5	CASSGTGKKETQYF
TRBV30	TRBJ1-2	CAWSVALQGADGYTF
TRBV11-3	TRBJ2-1	CASSLAGTISYNEQFF
TRBV20-1	TRBJ2-3	CSALPTTDTQYF
TRBV20-1	TRBJ1-1	CSLLTGSNTEAFF
TRBV7-2	TRBJ2-3	CASSLGGRANTDTQYF
TRBV29-1	TRBJ2-2	CSVELAGGSGELFF
TRBV7-2	TRBJ2-3	CASSKGLAGDTQYF
TRBV6-4	TRBJ2-7	CASSDKGLAGHEQYF